The next 16 T cell receptor beta chains were all read from a single sample in a study of long-term antiretroviral therapy in people with HIV. At the survey level, the v3.0 immunoSEQ assay was run. Produced via immunoSEQ multiplex PCR; TCRdb's table is partial and in-frame only. The sample records tens of thousands of clones, approximately 82% being singletons. Here the sequenced sample was unsorted PBMCs, taken 0.1 years before starting antiretroviral therapy. Receptors were obtained from a man aged 18 to 29 with HIV.

The chain links TRBV7-6 to TRBJ1-4, with D perhaps matching TRBD1 (5 bases). CDR3 size: 17 residues. Trimming removed 2 bases at V and 2 bases at J, with 15 bases between. CDR1 SGHVS and CDR2 FNYEAQ come from the germline V gene. The CDR3 DNA reads as TGTGCCAGCAGCTTAAGTCAGGGTGGTTTTACTAATGAAAAACTGTTTTTT. Its translation: CASSLSQGGFTNEKLFF.

The chain has TRBV19 and TRBJ2-7; TRBD1 matches 7 bases. The germline V gene encodes CDR1 LNHDA and CDR2 SQIVND (reference sequence). The ends lost 5 bases at V and 2 bases at J; junction bases unmatched: 9. The CDR3 consists of 15 residues. The DNA of the CDR3 is TGTGCCAGTAGTTTCCTGACAGGGACGGCCTACGAGCAGTACTTC. Amino acids: CASSFLTGTAYEQYF.

The CDR3 DNA reads TGTGCCAGCAGCGTAGGGACAGCGTCCGAGCAGTACTTC. Its translation: CASSVGTASEQYF. The V gene is TRBV9, the J gene TRBJ2-7, with D tentatively TRBD1 (6 bases). Trimming left V 0 bases short and J 6 bases short, with 10 bases between. Germline V gives CDR1 SGDLS, CDR2 YYNGEE. The CDR3 sequence is 13 residues long.

The chain links TRBV14 to TRBJ2-7; perhaps TRBD2 as D (5 bases). Germline V gene data show CDR1 as SGHDN and CDR2 as FVKESK. This CDR3 region has 13 residues. Trimming removed 3 bases from V and 6 bases from J, with 12 bases in between. CDR3 in DNA: TGTGCCAGCAGCCAGGAAACACGGGGCGAGCAGTACTTC. It codes for CASSQETRGEQYF.

The V and J genes are TRBV27 and TRBJ2-3; D is possibly TRBD1 (5 bases). Deletions cut 2 bases from V and 3 bases from J, with 15 bases between. CDR1 is MNHEY and CDR2 is SMNVEV in the germline V gene (reference sequence). This CDR3 is built from 16 residues. CDR3 amino acids: CASSLGQGVGTDTQYF. The CDR3 DNA is TGTGCCAGCAGTTTAGGCCAGGGTGTGGGAACAGATACGCAGTATTTT.

This clone was observed a handful of times. The CDR3: CASSIVGADSVGYGYTF. CDR3 DNA: TGTGCCAGTAGTATAGTAGGGGCGGACAGCGTTGGGTATGGCTACACCTTC. The rearrangement links TRBV19 to TRBJ1-2; TRBD1 is a possible D gene (6 bases). CDR3 length: 17 residues. CDR1 and CDR2 (germline): LNHDA, SQIVND (reference sequence). V lost 1 base to trimming and J lost 5 bases, with 20 bases between them.

On this clone: This probably arose from a read error, given a far larger clone one base away. The rearrangement joins TRBV7-2 to TRBJ2-7; D not resolved. V lost 4 bases, J lost 3 bases, and 4 bases lay in between. CDR3 length: 11 residues. In germline, CDR1 is SGHTA, CDR2 FQGNSA. The CDR3 nucleotides are TGTGCCAGCAGCTCTTACTACGAGCAGTACTTC. This codes for CASSSYYEQYF.

The chain employs TRBV28 and TRBJ2-2; TRBD1 matches at 8 bases. J was trimmed by 3 bases and V by 5 bases; bases with no gene match: 5. This CDR3 comprises 15 residues. Germline CDR1 and CDR2: MDHEN and SYDVKM. The CDR3 DNA sequence: TGTGCCAGCAGTCTTGGACAGGGTTACACCGGGGAGCTGTTTTTT. Encoded protein: CASSLGQGYTGELFF.

V and J are TRBV10-2 and TRBJ2-5; a weak D match, TRBD2 (6 bases). The CDR3 runs 17 residues. The germline V and J ends were trimmed by 3 bases and 1 base, with 18 bases remaining between them. Germline CDR1 is WSHSY and CDR2 is SAAADI. The DNA for the CDR3 is TGCGCCAGCAGTGAAGTTTCGGGGGTCCCACCCCAAGAGACCCAGTACTTC. Translation gives CASSEVSGVPPQETQYF.

To note about this clone: The junction departs from the called germline gene at one end, perhaps through a read error. The J gene is TRBJ1-2, the V gene TRBV5-3, with 7 nucleotides matching TRBD1. TRBV5-3 is filed as an ORF, its function uncertain. The CDR3 spans 14 residues. DNA of the CDR3: TGTGCCAGCAGCTGGACGCTGACAGGGCCTGGCTACACCTTC. Translating it yields CASSWTLTGPGYTF.

Only a few counts were recorded for this clone. V gene TRBV10-1 combines with J gene TRBJ2-1; TRBD1 might be the D (6 bases). The CDR3 consists of 14 residues. V lost 6 bases and J lost 5, with 14 bases in between. Germline CDR1 reads WNHNN; CDR2 reads SYGVQD (reference sequence). The CDR3 sequence: CASSPQGIDNEQFF. The CDR3 DNA reads as TGCGCCAGCAGCCCACAGGGCATCGACAATGAGCAGTTCTTC.

The chain joins TRBV9 to TRBJ2-3; D gene unclear. The CDR3 covers 13 residues. V lost 3 bases to trimming and J lost 4 bases, with 9 bases between them. From germline, CDR1 is SGDLS and CDR2 YYNGEE. The DNA of the CDR3 is TGTGCCAGCAGCGCACGAGGCCCAGATACGCAGTATTTT. Its translation: CASSARGPDTQYF.

Concerning this clone itself: The same CDR3 can be traced to other DNA sequences in this sample. V usage is TRBV6-4 and J usage is TRBJ1-5; D unresolved. Trimming removed 3 bases at V and 0 bases at J, with 3 bases between. This CDR3 has 13 residues. Germline V gene lookup returns CDR1 MRHNA and CDR2 SNTAGT. The CDR3 bases are TGTGCCAGCAGTGAGGGTAGCAATCAGCCCCAGCATTTT. This translates into CASSEGSNQPQHF.

The chain employs TRBV5-1 and TRBJ1-2; 8 bases fit TRBD1. The CDR3 spans 15 residues. V shed 3 bases, J shed 6 bases, and the junction held 10 bases outside the gene matches. Germline V gives CDR1 SGHRS, CDR2 YFSETQ. The CDR3 DNA is TGCGCCAGCAGCTGGAGACAGGGGCTGAACAATGGCTACACCTTC. Protein sequence: CASSWRQGLNNGYTF. The full variable domain, in which reference TRBV5-1 and TRBJ1-2 provide the parts outside the CDR3, is KAGVTQTPRYLIKTRGQQVTLSCSPISGHRSVSWYQQTPGQGLQFLFEYFSETQRNKGNFPGRFSGRQFSNSRSEMNVSTLELGDSALYLCASSWRQGLNNGYTFGSGTRLTVV.

The chain combines TRBV10-3 with TRBJ2-1; 11 nucleotides match TRBD2. The V gene's germline CDR1 is ENHRY and CDR2 SYGVKD. The J segment lost 6 bases and the V segment lost 6 bases, leaving 7 bases of the junction unmatched. The CDR3 is made up of 15 amino acids. The CDR3 DNA reads as TGTGCCATCAGCGTTACTAGCGGGAGTGGCAATGAGCAGTTCTTC. This sequence encodes CAISVTSGSGNEQFF.

This clone was detected a few times. The chain employs TRBV29-1 and TRBJ1-2, with D perhaps matching TRBD1 (6 bases). Per the germline V gene, CDR1 is SQVTM and CDR2 is ANQGSEA. Trimming removed 8 bases at V and 1 base at J, with 14 bases between. CDR3 length equals 13 residues. The chain's CDR3 is CSYRTDFNYGYTF. DNA of the CDR3: TGCAGCTATCGGACAGATTTTAACTATGGCTACACCTTC.